These 13 T cell receptor beta chains share one sample of origin, sequenced in a study of cytomegalovirus exposure and HLA in healthy donors. 13 Jbeta primers and 60 Vbeta primers were used for the PCR. Clones were sequenced by immunoSEQ multiplex PCR, and TCRdb holds only the in-frame ones, with some missing. Here the sample spans 250,000 to 350,000 clones, roughly 90% being singletons. Sample: PBMCs. These receptors were collected from a man aged 35 to 55 in good health and CMV-seropositive.

This clone was seen only once. The chain joins TRBV7-3 to TRBJ1-1; 9 bases agree with TRBD1. V was clipped by 5 bases and J by 4 bases; unmatched bases: 8. CDR3 length: 15 amino acids. Germline CDR1 and CDR2: SGHTA and FQGTGA. The CDR3 bases are TGTGCCAGCAGCACTACGGGGGGACAGGGCACTGAAGCTTTCTTT. Encoded protein: CASSTTGGQGTEAFF.

Only one count was recorded for this clone. The chain is built from TRBV7-6 and TRBJ1-6, with D tentatively TRBD1 (6 bases). Germline CDR1 is SGHVS and CDR2 is FNYEAQ. There are 16 residues in the CDR3. V lost 2 bases and J 4 bases, leaving 12 bases between the germline ends. The DNA of the CDR3 is TGTGCCAGCAGCTTACAGGGGCGAACTTATAATTCACCCCTCCACTTT. This encodes CASSLQGRTYNSPLHF.

V and J are TRBV28 and TRBJ1-5, with a weak D call TRBD1 (5 bases). The CDR3 is 17 residues long. V was pared by 1 base and J by 0 bases, with 13 bases between. CDR1 is MDHEN and CDR2 is SYDVKM in the germline V gene. The CDR3 coding sequence is TGTGCCAGCAGTTTATCGGGCAGGGCGTATAGCAATCAGCCCCAGCATTTT. Translated: CASSLSGRAYSNQPQHF.

V and J are TRBV7-2 and TRBJ2-7, with 11 bases lining up with TRBD1. Germline V gene data show CDR1 as SGHTA and CDR2 as FQGNSA. This CDR3 comprises 16 residues. Trimming took 5 bases from V and 4 from J; bases not matched to a gene: 10. CDR3 in amino acids: CASSARDRGGVYEQYF. The CDR3 DNA reads as TGTGCCAGCAGCGCCCGGGACAGGGGGGGAGTATACGAGCAGTACTTC.

The chain recombines TRBV2 with TRBJ2-2; the match to TRBD1 covers 12 bases. CDR1 SNHLY and CDR2 FYNNEI come from the germline V gene. The CDR3 spans 16 residues. V lost 6 bases, J lost 5 bases, and 7 bases stayed unmatched. The CDR3 region is CASRTGTGGRTGELFF. CDR3 nucleotide sequence: TGTGCCAGCAGGACCGGGACAGGGGGCCGGACCGGGGAGCTGTTTTTT.

The chain uses TRBV4-1 and TRBJ2-3, with D perhaps TRBD1 (6 bases). The CDR3 is 14 residues long. CDR1 and CDR2 from the germline V gene are MGHRA and YSYEKL. V was cut by 2 bases and J by 0 bases, with 6 bases left in between. CDR3 region: CASSQRGSTDTQYF. The CDR3 region has the DNA TGCGCCAGCAGCCAAAGGGGGAGCACAGATACGCAGTATTTT.

The table lists this clone with many counts. The chain is built from TRBV27 and TRBJ1-3; unclear D gene. V lost 5 bases and J lost 2, with 7 bases in between. This CDR3 is 13 amino acids long. Germline lookup yields CDR1 MNHEY and CDR2 SMNVEV (reference sequence). The CDR3 DNA reads TGTGCCAGCAGTCCTCCAGCTGGAAACACCATATATTTT. This translates into CASSPPAGNTIYF.

The chain recombines TRBV28 with TRBJ1-1; D unclear. Germline CDR1 reads MDHEN; CDR2 reads SYDVKM. CDR3 length: 13 amino acids. V shed 3 bases and J shed 7 bases, with 12 bases lying between them. The CDR3 protein is CASSFRGPNEAFF. The CDR3 DNA follows: TGTGCCAGCAGTTTTCGAGGGCCGAATGAAGCTTTCTTT.

The gene calls are TRBV11-1 and TRBJ2-7; 14 bases match TRBD2. From germline, CDR1 is SGHAT and CDR2 FQDESV (reference sequence). The CDR3 sequence is 16 residues long. With 3 bases clipped from V and 6 bases from J, the junction kept 7 bases outside the gene matches. CDR3 in amino acids: CASSFLGTSGSREQYF. CDR3 nucleotides: TGTGCCAGCAGCTTTTTAGGGACTAGCGGGAGTCGCGAGCAGTACTTC.

This chain connects TRBV28 to TRBJ2-3; 11 bases are a match to TRBD2. The CDR3 length is 15 residues. The J segment lost 4 bases and the V segment lost 7 bases, leaving 7 bases of the junction unmatched. Germline-derived CDR1 and CDR2 are MDHEN and SYDVKM. The CDR3 loop is CASTLLAGAPDTQYF. DNA for the CDR3: TGTGCCAGCACCCTACTAGCGGGAGCCCCAGATACGCAGTATTTT.

This clone was seen a few times. This rearrangement joins TRBV10-2 to TRBJ1-1, with no clear D. This CDR3 has 13 residues. Germline CDR1 reads WSHSY; CDR2 reads SAAADI. The V and J ends lost 3 bases and 5 bases respectively, with 10 bases between them. CDR3 sequence reads: CASSDQSQTEAFF. For the CDR3, the DNA is TGCGCCAGCAGTGATCAATCCCAGACTGAAGCTTTCTTT.

The chain couples TRBV29-1 to TRBJ1-1; the match to TRBD1 covers 7 bases. The CDR3 sequence is 12 residues long. V gave up 7 bases and J gave up 5 bases; unmatched junction bases: 7. CDR1 is SQVTM and CDR2 is ANQGSEA in the germline V gene. CDR3 loop: CSGEQGRTEAFF. The CDR3 DNA sequence: TGCAGCGGGGAACAGGGGAGGACTGAAGCTTTCTTT. Based on the CDR3 plus reference TRBV29-1 and TRBJ1-1, the full variable domain is SAVISQKPSRDICQRGTSLTIQCQVDSQVTMMFWYRQQPGQSLTLIATANQGSEATYESGFVIDKFPISRPNLTFSTLTVSNMSPEDSSIYLCSGEQGRTEAFFGQGTRLTVV.

This chain joins TRBV28 and TRBJ1-5, with a weak D call TRBD1 (5 bases). Trimming took off 0 bases at V and 10 bases at J, with 16 bases between the two ends. This CDR3 is 15 amino acids long. Germline lookup yields CDR1 MDHEN and CDR2 SYDVKM. The CDR3 spells CASSLWGQGFNPQHF. The CDR3, as DNA: TGTGCCAGCAGTTTATGGGGCCAGGGTTTTAATCCCCAGCATTTT. Full variable domain (missing parts from reference TRBV28 and TRBJ1-5): DVKVTQSSRYLVKRTGEKVFLECVQDMDHENMFWYRQDPGLGLRLIYFSYDVKMKEKGDIPEGYSVSREKKERFSLILESASTNQTSMYLCASSLWGQGFNPQHFGDGTRLSIL.